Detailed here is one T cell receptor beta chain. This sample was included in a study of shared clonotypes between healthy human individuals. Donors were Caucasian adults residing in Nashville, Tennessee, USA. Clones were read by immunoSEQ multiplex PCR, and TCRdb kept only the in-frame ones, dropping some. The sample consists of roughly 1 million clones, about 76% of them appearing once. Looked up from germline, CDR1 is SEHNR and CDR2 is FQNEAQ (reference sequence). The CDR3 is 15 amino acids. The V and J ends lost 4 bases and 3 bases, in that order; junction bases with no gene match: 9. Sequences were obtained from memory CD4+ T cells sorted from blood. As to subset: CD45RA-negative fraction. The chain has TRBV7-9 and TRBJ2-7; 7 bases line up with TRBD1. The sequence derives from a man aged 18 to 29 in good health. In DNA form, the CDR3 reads TGTGCCAGCAGCTCCAACAGGGGTGAATTCTACGAGCAGTACTTC. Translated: CASSSNRGEFYEQYF. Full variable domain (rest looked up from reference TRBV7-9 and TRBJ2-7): DTGVSQNPRHKITKRGQNVTFRCDPISEHNRLYWYRQTLGQGPEFLTYFQNEAQLEKSRLLSDRFSAERPKGSFSTLEIQRTEQGDSAMYLCASSSNRGEFYEQYFGPGTRLTVT.